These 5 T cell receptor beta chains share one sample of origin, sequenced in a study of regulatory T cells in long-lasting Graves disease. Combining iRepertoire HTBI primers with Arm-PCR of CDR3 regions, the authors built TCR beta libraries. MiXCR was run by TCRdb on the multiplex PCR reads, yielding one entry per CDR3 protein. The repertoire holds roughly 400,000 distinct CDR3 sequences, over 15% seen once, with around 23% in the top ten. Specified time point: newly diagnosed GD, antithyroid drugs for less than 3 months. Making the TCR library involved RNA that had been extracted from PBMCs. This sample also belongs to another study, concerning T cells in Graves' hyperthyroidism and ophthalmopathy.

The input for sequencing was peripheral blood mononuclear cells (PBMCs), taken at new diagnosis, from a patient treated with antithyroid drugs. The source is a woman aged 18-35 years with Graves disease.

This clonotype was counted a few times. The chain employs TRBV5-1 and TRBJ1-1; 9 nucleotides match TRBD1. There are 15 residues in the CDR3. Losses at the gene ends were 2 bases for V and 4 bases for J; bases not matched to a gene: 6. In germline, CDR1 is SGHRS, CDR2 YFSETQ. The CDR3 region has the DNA TGCGCCAGCAGCTTCAAAGGGACAGGGATCACTGAAGCTTTCTTT. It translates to CASSFKGTGITEAFF.

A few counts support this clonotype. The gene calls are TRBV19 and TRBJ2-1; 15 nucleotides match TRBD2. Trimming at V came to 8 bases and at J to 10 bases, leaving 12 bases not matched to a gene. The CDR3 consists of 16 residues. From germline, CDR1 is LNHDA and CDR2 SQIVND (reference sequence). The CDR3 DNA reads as TGTGCCAGTGTGGGACTAGCGGGAGGCTGGATGGACGAGCAGTTCTTC. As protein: CASVGLAGGWMDEQFF.

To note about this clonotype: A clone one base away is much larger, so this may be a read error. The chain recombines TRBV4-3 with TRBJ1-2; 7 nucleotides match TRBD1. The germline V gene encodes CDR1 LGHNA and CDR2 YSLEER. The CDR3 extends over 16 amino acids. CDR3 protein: CAGSQDLRDRNYGYTF. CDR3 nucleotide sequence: TGCGCCGGCAGCCAAGATCTCCGGGACAGAAACTATGGCTACACCTTC.

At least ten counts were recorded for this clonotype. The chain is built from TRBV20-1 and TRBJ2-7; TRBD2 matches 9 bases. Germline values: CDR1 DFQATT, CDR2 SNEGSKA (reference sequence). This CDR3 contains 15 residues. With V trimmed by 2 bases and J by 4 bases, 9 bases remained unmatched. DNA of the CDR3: TGCAGTGCTAGATCCTCCGGGACTAGCTCGTACGAGCAGTACTTC. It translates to CSARSSGTSSYEQYF.

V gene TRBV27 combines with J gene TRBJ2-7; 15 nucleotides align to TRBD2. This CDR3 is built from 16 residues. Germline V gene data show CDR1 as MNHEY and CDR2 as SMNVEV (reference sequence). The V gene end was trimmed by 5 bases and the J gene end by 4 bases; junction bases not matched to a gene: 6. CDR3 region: CASSPFGLAGGYEQYF. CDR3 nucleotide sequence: TGTGCCAGCAGTCCCTTCGGACTAGCGGGAGGGTACGAGCAGTACTTC.